These 5 T cell receptor beta chains came from one sample sequenced in a study of patients and donors after allogeneic stem cell transplantation. TCRdb re-derived calls from the RT-PCR reads in MiXCR, one entry per CDR3 protein. The table shows about 210,000 distinct CDR3 sequences, with about 37% occurring only once. The sample consisted of blood, either unsorted or a sorted T cell fraction (not recorded which). The receptors were sampled from a human donor who was either an allogeneic HSCT recipient or a stem cell or donor lymphocyte infusion donor (not recorded which). It is not recorded whose cells these are; they may come from a transplant donor.

The chain uses TRBV11-1 and TRBJ2-3, with 8 bases identical to TRBD2. Trimming removed 3 bases from V and 0 bases from J; junction bases left unmatched: 11. The CDR3 extends over 18 amino acids. Germline CDR1 and CDR2: SGHAT and FQDESV (reference sequence). In DNA form, the CDR3 reads TGTGCCAGCAGCTTTGTGAGCGGGGGCGAGAGAAGCACAGATACGCAGTATTTT. Translation: CASSFVSGGERSTDTQYF.

The rearrangement uses TRBV28 and TRBJ1-1; tentatively, D is TRBD1 (6 bases). Germline CDR1 is MDHEN and CDR2 is SYDVKM. V was shortened by 10 bases and J by 1 base, with 13 bases between the two germline ends. The CDR3 runs 13 residues. In DNA form, the CDR3 reads TGTGCCACTCGGGGGCTAGGGAACACTGAAGCTTTCTTT. It translates to CATRGLGNTEAFF.

This clonotype has a handful of counts. The genes are TRBV3-1 and TRBJ1-5; 9 bases line up with TRBD1. Germline values: CDR1 LGHDT, CDR2 YNNKEL (reference sequence). With V trimmed by 0 bases and J by 2 bases, 2 bases remained unmatched. CDR3 size: 16 residues. This CDR3 is CASSQETGGGNQPQHF. The CDR3 nucleotides are TGTGCCAGCAGCCAAGAAACAGGGGGCGGCAATCAGCCCCAGCATTTT.

This clonotype turned up a few times. The J gene is TRBJ1-6, the V gene TRBV6-6, with 8 bases lining up with TRBD1. Germline lookup yields CDR1 MNHNY and CDR2 SVGAGI (reference sequence). The CDR3 length is 14 residues. The V gene end was trimmed by 0 bases and the J gene end by 8 bases; junction bases not matched to a gene: 0. The CDR3: CASSYSGQDSPLHF. Written as DNA, the CDR3 is TGTGCCAGCAGTTACTCGGGACAGGATTCACCCCTCCACTTT.

The chain couples TRBV10-3 to TRBJ2-2, with TRBD1 identical over 7 bases. This CDR3 comprises 16 residues. V gave up 6 bases and J gave up 1 base; unmatched junction bases: 8. From germline, CDR1 is ENHRY and CDR2 SYGVKD. CDR3 in amino acids: CAISAGTALNTGELFF. CDR3 coding DNA: TGTGCCATCAGCGCCGGGACAGCCTTGAACACCGGGGAGCTGTTTTTT.